A selection of T cell receptor beta chains follows, all from one sample in a study of T-cell reconstitution after alpha-beta-depleted transplantation in children. One entry per CDR3 protein, called by TCRdb with MiXCR from the PCR reads. The data hold about 200,000 distinct CDR3 sequences, with approximately 8.4% observed a single time. The sequencing here drew on PBMCs, mostly from graft donor cells, taken 360 days after TCRalphabeta/CD19-depleted stem cell transplant. Receptor source: a male patient aged 2-9 years who had a stem cell transplant for acute myeloid leukemia, so the T cells may come from the graft donor. The CDR3 runs from the conserved cysteine through the conserved F or W. D genes are given only for firm matches. Some rows mark clone size as missing; the rest say once, few, many or name a class of expanded clone.

clone size,CDR3 length,V gene,D gene,J gene,CDR3 DNA,CDR3 protein
many,15,TRBV5-1,-,TRBJ2-2,TGCGCCAGCAGCCCGGGGACTGCGAACACCGGGGAGCTGTTTTTT,CASSPGTANTGELFF
few,18,TRBV11-2,TRBD2,TRBJ2-1,TGTGCCAGCAGCTGGGATCCACTAGCGGGGAGCTCCTACAATGAGCAGTTCTTC,CASSWDPLAGSSYNEQFF
few,18,TRBV29-1,TRBD2,TRBJ2-7,TGCAGCGTTGAAAAGGGGCCCTCGGTTAGCGGGGGGTTCTACGAGCAGTACTTC,CSVEKGPSVSGGFYEQYF
-,14,TRBV5-1,-,TRBJ2-2,TGCGCCAGCAGCTATTCAGGGTGGACCGGGGAGCTGTTTTTT,CASSYSGWTGELFF
-,15,TRBV6-5,-,TRBJ2-1,TGTGCCAGCAGTTACTCCCGGTGGACGTACAATGAGCAGTTCTTC,CASSYSRWTYNEQFF
-,17,TRBV7-6,-,TRBJ2-3,TGTGCCAGCAGCCCATCTAGGGGGGTATCCCCTACAGATACGCAGTATTTT,CASSPSRGVSPTDTQYF
-,11,TRBV20-1,-,TRBJ2-1,TGCAGTGCTGAAAGAGGTAATGAGCAGTTCTTC,CSAERGNEQFF
-,14,TRBV13,-,TRBJ1-3,TGTGCCAGCCACCGTCGCTACGCTGGAAACACCATATATTTT,CASHRRYAGNTIYF
-,15,TRBV2,-,TRBJ1-2,TGTGCCAGCAGTCTCTTAAGGGCCGAGAACTATGGCTACACCTTC,CASSLLRAENYGYTF
many,14,TRBV20-1,-,TRBJ2-3,TGCAGTGCTCCTCGAGCGGAAAGCACAGATACGCAGTATTTT,CSAPRAESTDTQYF
-,15,TRBV4-3,-,TRBJ1-1,TGCGCCAGCAGCCCCAAAGGGAGAATGAACACTGAAGCTTTCTTT,CASSPKGRMNTEAFF
few,15,TRBV5-6,TRBD2,TRBJ2-1,TGTGCCAGCAGCTTGCCCAGGGAGGGGTACAATGAGCAGTTCTTC,CASSLPREGYNEQFF
many,13,TRBV2,-,TRBJ2-2,TGTGCCAGCACGAGGGAGAACACCGGGGAGCTGTTTTTT,CASTRENTGELFF
few,13,TRBV29-1,TRBD1,TRBJ1-5,TGCAGCGTTGAAGCAGGGGGCGGGCAGCCCCAGCATTTT,CSVEAGGGQPQHF
few,13,TRBV12-3/TRBV12-4,-,TRBJ1-5,TGTGCCAGCAGTCGAGAGCTTAATCAGCCCCAGCATTTT,CASSRELNQPQHF
-,13,TRBV12-3/TRBV12-4,TRBD1,TRBJ1-5,TGTGCCAGCAGCTCGACAGGGACTCAGCCCCAGCATTTT,CASSSTGTQPQHF
few,12,TRBV29-1,-,TRBJ2-3,TGCAGCGTTGACCCAAACCCAGATACGCAGTATTTT,CSVDPNPDTQYF
many,13,TRBV10-3,TRBD1,TRBJ2-1,TGTGCCATCAGCGGGACAGGGGGCGGTCATGGTGTCTTC,CAISGTGGGHGVF
many,14,TRBV7-2,-,TRBJ2-1,TGTGCCAGCAGCTTAGCGATTGAATACAATGAGCAGTTCTTC,CASSLAIEYNEQFF